This T cell receptor (beta chain) is from a study of T cells expressing NK-cell markers. Study summary: Sorted CD3+CD56+NKG2C+, CD3+CD56+NKG2C- and CD3+CD56-NKG2C+ T-cell subsets were beta-chain profiled. Seven HCMV-seropositive donors and one seronegative donor made up the eight sequenced donors.

No DNA is given; TCRdb re-called the 5' RACE reads and lists each CDR3 protein once. The sample has under 500,000 distinct CDR3 sequences, and its top ten clones hold 7.3%. This CDR3 comprises 15 residues. CDR1 is SGHRS, CDR2 YFSETQ, per germline. The V gene is TRBV5-1, the J gene TRBJ2-3; absent DNA, TCRdb's TRBD2 call cannot be checked. The TCR was taken from a woman aged 18 to 75 in good health. Sequencing used blood T cells: a sorted CD56 or NKG2C T cell subset, CD4+ or CD8+ T cells, or bulk PBMC T cells (not recorded which). CDR3 region: CASSPIAGWGDTQYF. Combining the CDR3 with reference TRBV5-1 and TRBJ2-3 gives the whole variable domain KAGVTQTPRYLIKTRGQQVTLSCSPISGHRSVSWYQQTPGQGLQFLFEYFSETQRNKGNFPGRFSGRQFSNSRSEMNVSTLELGDSALYLCASSPIAGWGDTQYFGPGTRLTVL.